This T cell receptor beta chain appears in the sequencing data of a study of blood T cells in healthy people across ages. The authors ran a second PCR of roughly 6 to 12 cycles using a sample-barcoded 5' primer and a J-beta primer mix. TCRdb called the 5' RACE reads again in MiXCR, with one record for every CDR3 protein. The sample includes 800,000 to 950,000 distinct CDR3 sequences, 35% to 40% of them seen just once. The sequence was collected from a young man in good health. Input material: blood.

The CDR3 DNA follows: TGTGCCAGCAGCTCTGACCGCGGGGGGGGCACAGATACGCAGTATTTT. It yields the protein CASSSDRGGGTDTQYF. This sequence joins TRBV7-2 and TRBJ2-3; TRBD2 matches 9 bases. The trim removed 4 bases at V and 1 base at J, leaving 6 bases unmatched. Germline V gene lookup returns CDR1 SGHTA and CDR2 FQGNSA. The CDR3 extends over 16 amino acids.